This TCR beta chain was found in a study of T cells in Graves' hyperthyroidism and ophthalmopathy. Overall study findings and caveats: For ophthalmopathy, model prediction preceded onset by a median roughly 6.3 months. The blood repertoire included most of the expanded thyroid clonotypes above 0.001.

About this clonotype itself: No antigen is known for it.

TCR beta CDR3 regions were amplified from RNA. The TCR CDR3 was amplified in a first-round RT-PCR using the HTBI primer set. TCRdb re-derived calls from the multiplex PCR reads in MiXCR, one entry per CDR3 protein. Found here are around 660,000 distinct CDR3 sequences, approximately 42% of them singletons; the top ten hold roughly 7.2%. The source is an adult man with Graves' disease, either hyperthyroidism or ophthalmopathy (not recorded which). Sequenced: peripheral blood or thyroid tissue (not recorded which).

Here the CDR3 reads CASSETGQGIHGYTF. The CDR3 DNA is TGTGCCAGCAGTGAAACGGGACAGGGGATACATGGCTACACCTTC. This chain connects TRBV25-1 to TRBJ1-2; 10 bases align to TRBD1. Trimming cost V 2 bases and J 6 bases; bases outside gene matches: 6. The CDR3 runs to 15 residues. Germline V gives CDR1 MGHDK, CDR2 SYGVNS.